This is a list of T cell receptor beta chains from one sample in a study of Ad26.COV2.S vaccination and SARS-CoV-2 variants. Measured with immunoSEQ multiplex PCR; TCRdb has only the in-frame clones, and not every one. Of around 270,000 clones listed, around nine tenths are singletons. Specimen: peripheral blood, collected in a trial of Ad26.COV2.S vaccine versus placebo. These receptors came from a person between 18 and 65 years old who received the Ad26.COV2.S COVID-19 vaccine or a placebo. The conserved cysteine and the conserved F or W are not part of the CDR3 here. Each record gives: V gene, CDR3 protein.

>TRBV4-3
ASSQEVAGVLSLEPF
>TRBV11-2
ASSLENSVYTGELF
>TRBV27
ASSLGFNQPQH
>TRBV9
ASSPGQYHEQY
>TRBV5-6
ASSLERENSPLH
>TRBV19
ASSKDRGSNQPQH
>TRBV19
ASRVSGGSYNEQF
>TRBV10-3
AISQGLAGSNEQF
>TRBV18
ASSRGVDQPQH
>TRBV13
ASSSLQGYWTEAF
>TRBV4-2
ASSLAGGGETGELF
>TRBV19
ASSTARGPGVSGANVLT
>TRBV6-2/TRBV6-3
ASSPTAFSGNTIY
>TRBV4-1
ASSQDLLLGLEQY
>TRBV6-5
ASSSTGGSYEQY
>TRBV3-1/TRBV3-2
ASSQDGRASYEQY
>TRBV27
ASMTTLYNEQF
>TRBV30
AWRGSGRSPLH
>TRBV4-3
ASSQDPQRGRYNEQF
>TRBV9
ASSVWDSNEQF
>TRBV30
AWQGDRGTDQPQH
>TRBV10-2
ASRHPSPGLVVGELF
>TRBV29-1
SVLDRTREKLF
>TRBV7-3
ASSLTFGLANGELF